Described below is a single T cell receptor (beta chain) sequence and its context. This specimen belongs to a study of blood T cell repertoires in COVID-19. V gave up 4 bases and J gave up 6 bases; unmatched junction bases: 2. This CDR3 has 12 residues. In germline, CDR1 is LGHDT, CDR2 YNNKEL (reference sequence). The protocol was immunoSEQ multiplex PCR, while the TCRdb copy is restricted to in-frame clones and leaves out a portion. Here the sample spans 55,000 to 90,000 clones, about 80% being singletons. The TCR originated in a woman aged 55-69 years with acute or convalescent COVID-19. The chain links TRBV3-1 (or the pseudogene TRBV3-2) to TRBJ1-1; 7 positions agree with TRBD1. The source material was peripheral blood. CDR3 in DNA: TGTGCCAGCAGCCCAACAGGGGCTGAAGCTTTCTTT. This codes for CASSPTGAEAFF.